Reported below is one TCR beta chain. Its target is not known. The genomic DNA of each subset was split evenly across several immunoSEQ plates. Assay: immunoSEQ multiplex PCR; the TCRdb copy retains only in-frame clones and omits some. The repertoire has roughly 1.5 million clones, 95% to 99% of them found once; the top ten carry roughly 0.42%. The entry originates in a study of shared clonotypes between healthy human individuals. CDR3 length: 15 residues. Germline V gene data show CDR1 as SGHRS and CDR2 as YFSETQ. The V end lost 1 base, the J end lost 0 bases, and 10 bases lay between the germline ends. The authors divided CD4+ cells into CD45RA+ naive and CD45RA-negative memory subsets. Study results and caveats: A handful of donors shared about 5% of their naive CD4 clonotypes.

The J gene is TRBJ2-5, the V gene TRBV5-1; D is possibly TRBD1 (5 bases). The receptor comes from a man younger than 45 in good health. Sample: naive CD4+ T cells sorted from blood. Documented subset: CD45RA+ positively selected. The CDR3 loop reads CASSLWSGYQETQYF. CDR3 nucleotides: TGCGCCAGCAGCTTGTGGTCAGGGTACCAAGAGACCCAGTACTTC. Based on the CDR3 plus reference TRBV5-1 and TRBJ2-5, the full variable domain is KAGVTQTPRYLIKTRGQQVTLSCSPISGHRSVSWYQQTPGQGLQFLFEYFSETQRNKGNFPGRFSGRQFSNSRSEMNVSTLELGDSALYLCASSLWSGYQETQYFGPGTRLLVL.